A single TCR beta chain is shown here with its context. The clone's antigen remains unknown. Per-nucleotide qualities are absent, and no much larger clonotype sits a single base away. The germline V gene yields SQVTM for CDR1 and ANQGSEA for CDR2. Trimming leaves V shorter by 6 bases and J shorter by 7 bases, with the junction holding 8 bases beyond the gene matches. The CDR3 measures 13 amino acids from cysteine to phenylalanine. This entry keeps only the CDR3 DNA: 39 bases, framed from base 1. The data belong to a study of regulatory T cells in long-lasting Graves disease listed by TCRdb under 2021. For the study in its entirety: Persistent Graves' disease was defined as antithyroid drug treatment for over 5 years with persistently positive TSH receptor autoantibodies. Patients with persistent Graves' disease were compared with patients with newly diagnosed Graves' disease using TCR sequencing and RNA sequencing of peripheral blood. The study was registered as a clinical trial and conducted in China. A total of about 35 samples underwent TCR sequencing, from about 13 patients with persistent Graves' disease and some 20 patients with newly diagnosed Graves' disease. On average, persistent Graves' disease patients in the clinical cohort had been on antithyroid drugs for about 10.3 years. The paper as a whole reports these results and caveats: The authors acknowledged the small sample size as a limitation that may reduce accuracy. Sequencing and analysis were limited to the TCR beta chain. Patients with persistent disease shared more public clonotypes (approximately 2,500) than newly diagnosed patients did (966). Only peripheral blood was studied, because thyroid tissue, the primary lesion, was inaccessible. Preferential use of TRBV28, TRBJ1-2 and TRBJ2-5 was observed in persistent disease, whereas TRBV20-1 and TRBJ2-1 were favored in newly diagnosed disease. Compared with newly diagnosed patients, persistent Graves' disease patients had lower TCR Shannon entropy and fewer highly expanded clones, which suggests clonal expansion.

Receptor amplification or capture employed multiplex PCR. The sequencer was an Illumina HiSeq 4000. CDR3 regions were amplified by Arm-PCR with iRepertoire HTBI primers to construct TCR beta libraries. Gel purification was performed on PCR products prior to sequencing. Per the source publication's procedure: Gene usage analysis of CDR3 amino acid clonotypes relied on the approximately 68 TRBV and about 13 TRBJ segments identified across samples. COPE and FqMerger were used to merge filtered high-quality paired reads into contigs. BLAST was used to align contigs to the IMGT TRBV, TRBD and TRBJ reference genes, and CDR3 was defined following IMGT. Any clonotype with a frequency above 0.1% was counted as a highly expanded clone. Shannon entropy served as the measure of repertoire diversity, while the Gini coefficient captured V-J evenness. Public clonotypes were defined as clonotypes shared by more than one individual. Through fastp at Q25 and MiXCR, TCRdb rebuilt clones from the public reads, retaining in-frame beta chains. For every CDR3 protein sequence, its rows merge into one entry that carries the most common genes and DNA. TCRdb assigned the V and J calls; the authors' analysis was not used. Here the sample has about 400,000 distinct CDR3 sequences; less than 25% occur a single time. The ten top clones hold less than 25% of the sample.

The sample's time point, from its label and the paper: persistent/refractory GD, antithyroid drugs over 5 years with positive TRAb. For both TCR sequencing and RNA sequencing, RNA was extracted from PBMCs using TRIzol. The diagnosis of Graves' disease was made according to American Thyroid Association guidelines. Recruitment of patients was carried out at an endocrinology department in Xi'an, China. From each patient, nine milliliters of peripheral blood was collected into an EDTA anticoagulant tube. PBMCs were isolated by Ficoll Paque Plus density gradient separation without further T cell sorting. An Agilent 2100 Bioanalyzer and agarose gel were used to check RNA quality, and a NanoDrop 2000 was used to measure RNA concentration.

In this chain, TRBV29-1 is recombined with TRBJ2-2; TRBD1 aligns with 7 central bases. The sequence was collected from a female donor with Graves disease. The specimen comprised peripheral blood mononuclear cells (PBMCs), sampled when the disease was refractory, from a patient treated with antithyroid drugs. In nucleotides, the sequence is TGCAGCGTCGACAGGGCCTCAAGCGGGGAGCTGTTTTTT. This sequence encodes CSVDRASSGELFF.